This record concerns one T cell receptor (beta chain) sequence. Enrollment of patients from Seattle took place during active infection, with longitudinal follow-up. The data were obtained in a study of blood T cell repertoires in COVID-19. Background on the study: Spain, Italy and the United States supplied samples that represented acute and convalescent COVID-19.

This table comes from immunoSEQ multiplex PCR, and its TCRdb copy is limited to in-frame clones, with some not included. The sample includes approximately 150,000 clones, roughly nine tenths of them seen just once. The TCR sequence derives from a man aged 18-30 years with COVID-19, enrolled during active disease. The sequenced material came from peripheral blood.

The CDR3 nucleotides are TGTGCCAGCAGCTTAGAAGCGGGAGGAGGCTACGAGCAGTACTTC. Translation: CASSLEAGGGYEQYF. The chain links TRBV11-2 to TRBJ2-7; 9 nucleotides agree with TRBD2. The CDR3 extends over 15 amino acids. V trimming: 0 bases; J trimming: 3 bases; junction bases outside the gene matches: 3. CDR1 is SGHAT, CDR2 FQNNGV, per germline.